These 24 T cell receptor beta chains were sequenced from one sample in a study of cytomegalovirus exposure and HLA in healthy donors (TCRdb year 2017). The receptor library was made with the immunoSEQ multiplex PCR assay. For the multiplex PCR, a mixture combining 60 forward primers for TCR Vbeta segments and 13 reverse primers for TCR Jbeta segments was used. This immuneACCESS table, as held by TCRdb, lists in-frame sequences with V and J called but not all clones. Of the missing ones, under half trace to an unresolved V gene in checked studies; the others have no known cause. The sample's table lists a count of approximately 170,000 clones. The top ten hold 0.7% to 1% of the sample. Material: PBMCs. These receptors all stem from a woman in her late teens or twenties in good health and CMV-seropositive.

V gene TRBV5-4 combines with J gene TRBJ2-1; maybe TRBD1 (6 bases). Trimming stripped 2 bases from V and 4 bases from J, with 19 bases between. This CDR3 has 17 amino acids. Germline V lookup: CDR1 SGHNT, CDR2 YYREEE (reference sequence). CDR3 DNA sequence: TGTGCCAGCAGCTTCACAGGACGGACAGCCCCTTACAATGAGCAGTTCTTC. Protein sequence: CASSFTGRTAPYNEQFF.

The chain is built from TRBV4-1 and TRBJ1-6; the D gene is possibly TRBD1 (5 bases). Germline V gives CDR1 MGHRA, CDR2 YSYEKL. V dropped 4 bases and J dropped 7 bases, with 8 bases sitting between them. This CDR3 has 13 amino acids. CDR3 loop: CASSPDINSPLHF. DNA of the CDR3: TGCGCCAGCAGCCCGGACATAAATTCACCCCTCCACTTT.

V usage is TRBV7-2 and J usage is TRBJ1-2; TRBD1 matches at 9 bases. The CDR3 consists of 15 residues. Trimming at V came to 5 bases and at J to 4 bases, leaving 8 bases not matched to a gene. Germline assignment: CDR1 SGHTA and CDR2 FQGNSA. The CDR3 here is CASSPQGAQAYGYTF. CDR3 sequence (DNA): TGTGCCAGCAGCCCACAGGGGGCGCAGGCCTATGGCTACACCTTC.

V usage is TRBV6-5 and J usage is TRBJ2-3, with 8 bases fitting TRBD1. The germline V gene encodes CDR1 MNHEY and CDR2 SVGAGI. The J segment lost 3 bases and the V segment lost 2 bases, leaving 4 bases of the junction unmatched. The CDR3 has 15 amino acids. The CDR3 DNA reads TGTGCCAGCAGTTACAGCGGACAGGGAACAGATACGCAGTATTTT. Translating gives CASSYSGQGTDTQYF.

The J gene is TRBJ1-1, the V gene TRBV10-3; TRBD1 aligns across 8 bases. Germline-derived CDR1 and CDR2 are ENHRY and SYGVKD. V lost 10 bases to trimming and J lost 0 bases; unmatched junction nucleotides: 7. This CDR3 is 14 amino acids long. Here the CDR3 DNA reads TGTGCCACCCGGGACAGGAGTATGAACACTGAAGCTTTCTTT. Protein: CATRDRSMNTEAFF.

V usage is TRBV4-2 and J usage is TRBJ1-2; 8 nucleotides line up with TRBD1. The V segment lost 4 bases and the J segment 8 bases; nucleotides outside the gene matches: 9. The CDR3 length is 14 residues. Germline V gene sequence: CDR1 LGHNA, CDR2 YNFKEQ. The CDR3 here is CASSPDSGGGGYTF. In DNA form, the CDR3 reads TGTGCCAGCAGCCCAGATTCAGGGGGCGGGGGCTACACCTTC.

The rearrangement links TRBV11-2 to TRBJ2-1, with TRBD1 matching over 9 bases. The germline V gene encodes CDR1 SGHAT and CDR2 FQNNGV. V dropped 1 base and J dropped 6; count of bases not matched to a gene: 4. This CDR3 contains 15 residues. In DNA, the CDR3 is TGTGCCAGCAGCTTAGGATCGACAGGGGGCAATGAGCAGTTCTTC. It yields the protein CASSLGSTGGNEQFF.

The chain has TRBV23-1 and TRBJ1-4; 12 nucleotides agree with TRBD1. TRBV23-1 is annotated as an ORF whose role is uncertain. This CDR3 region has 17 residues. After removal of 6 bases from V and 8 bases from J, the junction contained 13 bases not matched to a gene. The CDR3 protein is CASSRRDRGRVGEKLFF. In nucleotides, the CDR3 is TGCGCCAGCAGCCGCCGGGACAGGGGGCGAGTGGGCGAAAAACTGTTTTTT.

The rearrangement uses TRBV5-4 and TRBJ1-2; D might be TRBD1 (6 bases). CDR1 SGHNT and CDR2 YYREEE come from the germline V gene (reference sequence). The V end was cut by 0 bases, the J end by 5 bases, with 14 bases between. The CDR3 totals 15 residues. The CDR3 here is CASSLGGHRTYGYTF. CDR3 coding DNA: TGTGCCAGCAGCTTGGGGGGACATAGGACATATGGCTACACCTTC.

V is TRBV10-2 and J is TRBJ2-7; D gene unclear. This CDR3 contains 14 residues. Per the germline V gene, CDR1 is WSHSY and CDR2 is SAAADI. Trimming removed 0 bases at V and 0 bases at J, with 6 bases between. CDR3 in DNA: TGCGCCAGCAGTGAGTCTGACATCTCCTACGAGCAGTACTTC. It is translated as CASSESDISYEQYF.

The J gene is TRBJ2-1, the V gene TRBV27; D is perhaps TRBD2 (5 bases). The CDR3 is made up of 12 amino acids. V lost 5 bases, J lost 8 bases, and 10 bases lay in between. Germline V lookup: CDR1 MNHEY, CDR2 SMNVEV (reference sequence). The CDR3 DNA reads TGTGCCAGCAGTATCTCTAGCTATGAGCAGTTCTTC. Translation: CASSISSYEQFF.

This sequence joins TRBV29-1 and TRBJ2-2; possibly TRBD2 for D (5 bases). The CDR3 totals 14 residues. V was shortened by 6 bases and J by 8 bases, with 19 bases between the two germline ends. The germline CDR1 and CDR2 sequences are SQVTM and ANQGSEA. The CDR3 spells CSVGSGARGGELFF. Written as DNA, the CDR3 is TGCAGCGTGGGGAGCGGCGCTCGAGGGGGGGAGCTGTTTTTT.

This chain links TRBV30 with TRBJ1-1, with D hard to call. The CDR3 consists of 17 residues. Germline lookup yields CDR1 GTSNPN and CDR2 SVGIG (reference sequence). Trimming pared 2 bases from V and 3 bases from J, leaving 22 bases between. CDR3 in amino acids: CAWSLAYSSYEHTEAFF. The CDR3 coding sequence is TGTGCCTGGAGTCTCGCGTATAGTAGTTACGAGCACACTGAAGCTTTCTTT. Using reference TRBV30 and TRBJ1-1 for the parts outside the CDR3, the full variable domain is SQTIHQWPATLVQPVGSPLSLECTVEGTSNPNLYWYRQAAGRGLQLLFYSVGIGQISSEVPQNLSASRPQDRQFILSSKKLLLSDSGFYLCAWSLAYSSYEHTEAFFGQGTRLTVV.

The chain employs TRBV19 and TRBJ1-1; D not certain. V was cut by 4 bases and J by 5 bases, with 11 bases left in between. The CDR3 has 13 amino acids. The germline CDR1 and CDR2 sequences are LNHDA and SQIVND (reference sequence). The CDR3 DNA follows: TGTGCCAGTAGTACTAAACCGGGGACTGAAGCTTTCTTT. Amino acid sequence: CASSTKPGTEAFF.

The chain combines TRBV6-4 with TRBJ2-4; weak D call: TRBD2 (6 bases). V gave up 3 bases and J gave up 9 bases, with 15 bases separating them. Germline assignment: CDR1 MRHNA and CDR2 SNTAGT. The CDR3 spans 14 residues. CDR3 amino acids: CASSEGRAGTIQYF. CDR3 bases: TGTGCCAGCAGTGAGGGCAGGGCGGGAACCATTCAGTACTTC.

The CDR3 loop reads CASSPKYSREGGTQYF. The CDR3 DNA reads as TGTGCCAGCAGCCCAAAGTATTCGCGGGAGGGAGGGACGCAGTATTTT. V and J are TRBV7-2 and TRBJ2-3, with 9 nucleotides matching TRBD2. The V segment lost 5 bases and the J segment 9 bases; nucleotides outside the gene matches: 15. CDR1 and CDR2 (germline): SGHTA, FQGNSA. The CDR3 sequence is 16 residues long. The whole variable domain, filled in from reference TRBV7-2 and TRBJ2-3, reads GAGVSQSPSNKVTEKGKDVELRCDPISGHTALYWYRQSLGQGLEFLIYFQGNSAPDKSGLPSDRFSAERTGGSVSTLTIQRTQQEDSAVYLCASSPKYSREGGTQYFGPGTRLTVL.

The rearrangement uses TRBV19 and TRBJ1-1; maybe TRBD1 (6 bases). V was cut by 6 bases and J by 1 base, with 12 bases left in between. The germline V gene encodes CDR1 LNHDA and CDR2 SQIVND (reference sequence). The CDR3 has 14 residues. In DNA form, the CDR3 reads TGTGCCAGTAGCTACAGGGAGACGAACACTGAAGCTTTCTTT. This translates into CASSYRETNTEAFF.

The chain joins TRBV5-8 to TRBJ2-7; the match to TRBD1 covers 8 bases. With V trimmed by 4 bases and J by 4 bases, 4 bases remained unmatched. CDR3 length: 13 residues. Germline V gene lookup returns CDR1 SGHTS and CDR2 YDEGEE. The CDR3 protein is CASSRDRIYEQYF. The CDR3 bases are TGTGCCAGCAGCCGGGACAGGATTTACGAGCAGTACTTC.

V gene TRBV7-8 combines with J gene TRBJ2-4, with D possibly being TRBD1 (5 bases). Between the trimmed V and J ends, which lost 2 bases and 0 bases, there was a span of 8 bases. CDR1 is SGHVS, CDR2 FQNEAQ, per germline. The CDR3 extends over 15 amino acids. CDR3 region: CASSLRGLAKNIQYF. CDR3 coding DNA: TGTGCCAGCAGCTTAAGGGGCTTAGCCAAAAACATTCAGTACTTC. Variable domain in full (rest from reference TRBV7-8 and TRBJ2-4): GAGVSQSPRYKVAKRGQDVALRCDPISGHVSLFWYQQALGQGPEFLTYFQNEAQLDKSGLPSDRFFAERPEGSVSTLKIQRTQQEDSAVYLCASSLRGLAKNIQYFGAGTRLSVL.

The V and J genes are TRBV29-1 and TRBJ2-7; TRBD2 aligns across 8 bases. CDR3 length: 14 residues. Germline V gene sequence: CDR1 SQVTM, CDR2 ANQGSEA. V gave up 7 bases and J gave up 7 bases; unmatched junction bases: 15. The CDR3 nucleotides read TGCAGCGCCTGGGGCGGCGGGGGGCAGAATGAGCAGTACTTC. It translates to CSAWGGGGQNEQYF.

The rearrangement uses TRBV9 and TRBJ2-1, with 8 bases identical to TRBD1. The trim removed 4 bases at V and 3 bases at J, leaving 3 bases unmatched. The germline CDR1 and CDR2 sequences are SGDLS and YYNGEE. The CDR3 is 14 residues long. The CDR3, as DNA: TGTGCCAGCAGCCCAGGGGGCAGCTACAATGAGCAGTTCTTC. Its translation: CASSPGGSYNEQFF.

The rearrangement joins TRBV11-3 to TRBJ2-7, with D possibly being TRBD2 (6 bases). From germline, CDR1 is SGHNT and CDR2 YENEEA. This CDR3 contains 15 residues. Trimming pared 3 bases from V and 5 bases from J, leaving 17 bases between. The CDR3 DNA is TGTGCCAGCAGCTTTGGAGGGACCAATACTAACGAGCAGTACTTC. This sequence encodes CASSFGGTNTNEQYF. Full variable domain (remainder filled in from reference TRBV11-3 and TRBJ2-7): EAGVVQSPRYKIIEKKQPVAFWCNPISGHNTLYWYLQNLGQGPELLIRYENEEAVDDSQLPKDRFSAERLKGVDSTLKIQPAELGDSAVYLCASSFGGTNTNEQYFGPGTRLTVT.

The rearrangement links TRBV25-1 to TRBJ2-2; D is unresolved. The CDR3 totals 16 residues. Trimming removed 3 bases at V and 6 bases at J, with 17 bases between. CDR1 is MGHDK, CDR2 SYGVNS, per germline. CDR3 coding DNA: TGTGCCAGCAGTGACCCCGTGCTGGGCCTCCCCGGGGAGCTGTTTTTT. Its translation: CASSDPVLGLPGELFF.

This chain's CDR3 is CASSSTMGLGRAQYF. Written as DNA, the CDR3 is TGTGCCAGCAGCTCAACCATGGGACTAGGGAGGGCCCAGTACTTC. This chain joins TRBV7-7 and TRBJ2-5; 8 positions agree with TRBD2. Losses at the gene ends were 4 bases for V and 9 bases for J; bases not matched to a gene: 13. Germline V gives CDR1 SSHAT, CDR2 FNYEAQ (reference sequence). The length of the CDR3 is 15 residues.